Each of the 8 T cell receptor beta chains below was sequenced from the same sample in a study of blood T cell repertoires in COVID-19. Assay: immunoSEQ multiplex PCR; the TCRdb copy retains only in-frame clones and omits some. The table records about 140,000 clones, over 75% of them present only once. Sequences were obtained from peripheral blood. These TCRs come from a man in his sixties with active or convalescent COVID-19.

V gene TRBV4-1 combines with J gene TRBJ2-1; 8 bases match TRBD2. This CDR3 spans 19 amino acids. V dropped 1 base and J dropped 1; count of bases not matched to a gene: 12. Per the germline V gene, CDR1 is MGHRA and CDR2 is YSYEKL. The CDR3 sequence: CASSQAPRSSGKSYNEQFF. As DNA, the CDR3 is TGCGCCAGCAGCCAAGCCCCTCGGAGTAGCGGGAAGTCCTACAATGAGCAGTTCTTC.

The chain joins TRBV6-2 or TRBV6-3 to TRBJ1-6; D gene ambiguous. Germline V gives CDR1 MNHEY, CDR2 SVGEGT. CDR3 length: 14 amino acids. V lost 4 bases, J lost 5 bases, and 9 bases lay in between. In DNA form, the CDR3 reads TGTGCCAGCAGTTTTGGCGGAAATAATTCACCCCTCCACTTT. It encodes CASSFGGNNSPLHF.

The rearrangement uses TRBV29-1 and TRBJ2-4; D unclear. The CDR3 has 15 amino acids. Deletions cut 5 bases from V and 0 bases from J, with 14 bases between. From germline, CDR1 is SQVTM and CDR2 ANQGSEA. CDR3 sequence (DNA): TGCAGCGTTTTAGTGTTTTCCCTAGCCAAAAACATTCAGTACTTC. Its translation is CSVLVFSLAKNIQYF.

In its sample, this clone was seen once. The chain uses TRBV28 and TRBJ2-7; no clear D gene. Looked up from germline, CDR1 is MDHEN and CDR2 is SYDVKM. This CDR3 spans 13 amino acids. V dropped 2 bases and J dropped 1 base, with 6 bases sitting between them. The DNA of the CDR3 is TGTGCCAGCAGTTTAACCAGGTCCTACGAGCAGTACTTC. It encodes CASSLTRSYEQYF.

The chain uses TRBV19 and TRBJ1-4; the D is unclear. The CDR3 contains 17 residues. Per germline, CDR1 LNHDA and CDR2 SQIVND (reference sequence). Trimming cost V 5 bases and J 3 bases, with 19 bases left between them. DNA for the CDR3: TGTGCCAGTAGTCTCAAGAGGTATCGCCATCCTAATGAAAAACTGTTTTTT. It yields the protein CASSLKRYRHPNEKLFF.

The chain is built from TRBV25-1 and TRBJ1-1; maybe TRBD1 (6 bases). Trimming pared 3 bases from V and 4 bases from J, leaving 12 bases between. The CDR3 extends over 14 amino acids. The germline V gene encodes CDR1 MGHDK and CDR2 SYGVNS. The CDR3 reads CASSDWTVGTEAFF. The CDR3 region has the DNA TGTGCCAGCAGTGATTGGACAGTGGGCACTGAAGCTTTCTTT. The complete variable domain, with remaining parts taken from reference TRBV25-1 and TRBJ1-1, reads EADIYQTPRYLVIGTGKKITLECSQTMGHDKMYWYQQDPGMELHLIHYSYGVNSTEKGDLSSESTVSRIRTEHFPLTLESARPSHTSQYLCASSDWTVGTEAFFGQGTRLTVV.

This CDR3 reads CASRGQGIGEQYF. The CDR3 DNA reads TGTGCCAGTCGTGGACAGGGGATCGGGGAGCAGTACTTC. The rearrangement uses TRBV19 and TRBJ2-7; TRBD1 agrees at 9 bases. The CDR3 extends over 13 amino acids. CDR1 and CDR2 (germline): LNHDA, SQIVND (reference sequence). V shed 8 bases, J shed 7 bases, and the junction held 9 bases outside the gene matches.

This chain links TRBV5-1 with TRBJ2-7, with 9 nucleotides matching TRBD1. The J segment lost 2 bases and the V segment lost 3 bases, leaving 6 bases of the junction unmatched. Germline V gene lookup returns CDR1 SGHRS and CDR2 YFSETQ. This CDR3 is built from 15 residues. The CDR3 bases are TGCGCCAGCAGCTCGGCGGGACAGGGTACCTACGAGCAGTACTTC. It yields the protein CASSSAGQGTYEQYF.